This TCR beta chain is from a study of blood T cell repertoires in COVID-19 (dated by TCRdb to about 2020). Turning to the overall study: Samples covering the acute and convalescent phases of COVID-19 were provided by collaborators in the United States, Italy and Spain. The prospective study material was composed of cDNA or gDNA derived from T cells, B-cell-depleted T cells, or PBMCs. Subjects who had been exposed to COVID-19, were actively infected with it, or had recovered from it provided the deeply sampled blood TCRbeta repertoires that made up the dataset. The repertoires were released in a freely available public database intended as a resource for research on the immune response to SARS-CoV-2. Samples were obtained from the ongoing ImmuneRACE study (first 160 participants) and from approximately 1,200 subjects provided by 6 global collaborators. The sample metadata nearly always contained a de-identified subject ID, COVID-19 status, age in years and sex. Where available, HLA class I and class II types were taken from metadata supplied by the sample provider and were not determined by assay-based typing. General conclusions and limits of the study: How much clinical and demographic metadata was included differed by source and by participant, and the metadata was provided uncurated.

In this sample, this clone turned up once. No antigen is known for it. No base qualities exist here, and no much larger clone lies one base off it. The germline V gene sets CDR1 to KGHSH and CDR2 to LQKENI. Clipping removes 3 bases from V and 1 base from J, with 3 as the unmatched junction base count. The CDR3 spans 15 residues, from the cysteine through the phenylalanine. The retained sequence is limited to the CDR3, 45 bases, with the frame set at the first base. Each collaborating institution followed its own protocols to collect whole blood in K2EDTA tubes. For TCRbeta analysis, collaborators shipped samples in one of three forms: frozen whole blood, isolated PBMCs, or DNA extracted from either of those sample types. TCRbeta CDR3 regions were amplified from genomic DNA using the immunoSEQ Assay, a bias-controlled multiplex PCR. In the paper's pipeline: Within the assay, amplification of reference gene primers was used to estimate how many nucleated cells each sample contained. To quantify the absolute abundance of each unique TCRbeta CDR3 rearrangement, sequence reads were collapsed and filtered. For each sample, productive Simpson clonality was calculated as the square root of Simpson's diversity index over productive rearrangements. The immuneACCESS repertoire file appears here via TCRdb, limited to in-frame rearrangements. These files lack a portion of the clones; in checked studies, under half of the deficit traces to unresolved V genes, and the cause of the others is not known. The V and J calls and clone size come from that table; D and trimming were worked out from the DNA. The sample contains around 280,000 clones, around four fifths of them found a single time. About 4% of the sample is held by the ten biggest clonotypes.

The receptor chain draws on TRBV18 and TRBJ2-3, and TRBD2 aligns with 8 junction nucleotides. This clonotype was obtained from a woman in her 50s with active or convalescent COVID-19. The sequenced sample consisted of peripheral blood. The CDR3 sequence is CASSPGLGGTDTQYF. The DNA is TGTGCCAGCTCACCGGGACTAGGAGGCACAGATACGCAGTATTTT.